This T cell receptor beta chain was recorded in a study of cytomegalovirus exposure and HLA in healthy donors. Study overall: Among about 400 genotyped donors, about 80% fell in the Caucasian-associated ancestry cluster. Overall study findings and caveats: Across donors, most TCRs were seen rarely, yet some public ones were widespread.

As to this clone: The antigen remains undetermined.

The CDR3 sequence is 15 residues long. The PCR made use of 60 Vbeta and 13 Jbeta primers. Sequencing was performed with immunoSEQ multiplex PCR; in TCRdb, only in-frame clones are kept and a portion is missing. The sample records more than 50,000 clones, over 55% being singletons. The sequenced sample consisted of PBMCs. V usage is TRBV21-1 and J usage is TRBJ1-3; no check of the table's D call, TRBD1, against the DNA was made. TRBV21-1 is shown as a pseudogene. This TCR came from a man aged 35 to 55 in good health and CMV-seropositive. CDR3 bases: TGTGCCAGCCCAGCCAGGGAACTCTCTGGAAACACCATATATTTT. Its protein is CASPARELSGNTIYF.